This record concerns one T cell receptor beta chain sequence. Its matching antigen is unknown. The protocol was immunoSEQ multiplex PCR, while the TCRdb copy is restricted to in-frame clones and leaves out a portion. The sample contains fewer than 30,000 clones, around 90% of which appear only once. The germline gives CDR1 SGHTA, CDR2 FQGNSA. Trimming at V came to 5 bases and at J to 4 bases, leaving 15 bases not matched to a gene. The CDR3 length is 17 residues. This sample is part of a study of lymphopenia after photon versus proton radiotherapy. General observations from the study: A bigger post-nadir fall in TCR diversity correlated inversely with survival time in deceased patients. After the lymphocyte nadir, photon-treated repertoires showed oligoclonal expansion, especially of CD8+ Temra cells.

Material: peripheral blood, obtained from a patient treated with photon-based radiotherapy. J is TRBJ1-2 and V is TRBV7-2; 8 bases are a match to TRBD1. The TCR was taken from a woman aged 45-60 years with cholangiocarcinoma. The CDR3 loop is CASSPSPRAGGGYGYTF. For the CDR3, the DNA is TGTGCCAGCAGCCCCTCCCCCCGGGCAGGGGGCGGCTATGGCTACACCTTC. Together with reference TRBV7-2 and TRBJ1-2, the CDR3 gives the full variable domain: GAGVSQSPSNKVTEKGKDVELRCDPISGHTALYWYRQSLGQGLEFLIYFQGNSAPDKSGLPSDRFSAERTGGSVSTLTIQRTQQEDSAVYLCASSPSPRAGGGYGYTFGSGTRLTVV.